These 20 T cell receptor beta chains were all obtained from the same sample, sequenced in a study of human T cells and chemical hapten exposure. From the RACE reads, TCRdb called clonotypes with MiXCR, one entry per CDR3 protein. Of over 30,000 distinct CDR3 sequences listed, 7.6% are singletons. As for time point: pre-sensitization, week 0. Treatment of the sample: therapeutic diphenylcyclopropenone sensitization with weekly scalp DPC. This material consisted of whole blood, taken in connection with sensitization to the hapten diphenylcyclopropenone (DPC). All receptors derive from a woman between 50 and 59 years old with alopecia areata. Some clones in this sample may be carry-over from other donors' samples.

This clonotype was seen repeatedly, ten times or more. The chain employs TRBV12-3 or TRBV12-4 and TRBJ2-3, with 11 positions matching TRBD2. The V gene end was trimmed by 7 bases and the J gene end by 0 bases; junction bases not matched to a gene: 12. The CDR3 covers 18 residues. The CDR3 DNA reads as TGTGCCAGCATTCGCTCACCTCGACTAGCGGGGAGCACAGATACGCAGTATTTT. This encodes CASIRSPRLAGSTDTQYF.

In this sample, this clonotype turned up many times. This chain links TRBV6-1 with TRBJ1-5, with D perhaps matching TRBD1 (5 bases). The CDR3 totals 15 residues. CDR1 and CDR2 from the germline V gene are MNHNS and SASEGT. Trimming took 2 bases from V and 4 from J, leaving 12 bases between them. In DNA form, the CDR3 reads TGTGCCAGCAGTGAAAGTTTGGGGCCAAATCAGCCCCAGCATTTT. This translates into CASSESLGPNQPQHF.

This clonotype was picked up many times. CDR3 residues: CASSPPLAGARAEQYF. The CDR3 region has the DNA TGTGCCAGCTCACCACCACTAGCCGGGGCGCGCGCGGAGCAGTACTTC. This rearrangement joins TRBV18 to TRBJ2-7; D is possibly TRBD2 (6 bases). V lost 0 bases, J lost 7 bases, and 19 bases lay in between. The CDR3 is 16 residues long. Germline assignment: CDR1 KGHSH and CDR2 LQKENI.

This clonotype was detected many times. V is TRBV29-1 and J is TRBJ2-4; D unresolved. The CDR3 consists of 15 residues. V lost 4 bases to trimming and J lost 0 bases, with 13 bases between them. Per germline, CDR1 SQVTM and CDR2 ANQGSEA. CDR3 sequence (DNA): TGCAGCGTTGGGACCCTACCTAGAGCCAAAAACATTCAGTACTTC. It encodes CSVGTLPRAKNIQYF.

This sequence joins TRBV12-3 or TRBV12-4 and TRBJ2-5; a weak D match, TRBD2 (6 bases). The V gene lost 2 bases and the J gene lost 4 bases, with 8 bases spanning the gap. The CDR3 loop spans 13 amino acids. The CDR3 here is CASSLLGGETQYF. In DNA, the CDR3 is TGTGCCAGCAGTTTACTGGGAGGAGAGACCCAGTACTTC.

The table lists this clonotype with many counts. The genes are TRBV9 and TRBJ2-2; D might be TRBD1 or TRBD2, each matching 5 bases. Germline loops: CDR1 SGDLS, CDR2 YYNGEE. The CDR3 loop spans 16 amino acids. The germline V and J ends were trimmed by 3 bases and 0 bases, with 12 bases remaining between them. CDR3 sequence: CASSARGVANTGELFF. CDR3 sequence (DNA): TGTGCCAGCAGCGCGAGGGGAGTCGCGAACACCGGGGAGCTGTTTTTT.

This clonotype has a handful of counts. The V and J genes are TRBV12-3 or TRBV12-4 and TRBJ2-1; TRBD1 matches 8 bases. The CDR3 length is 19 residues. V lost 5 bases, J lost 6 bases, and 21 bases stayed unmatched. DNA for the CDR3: TGTGCCAGCAGTCCCAGGGGGACCCTCGGGACAGGCCCAACCAATGAGCAGTTCTTC. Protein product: CASSPRGTLGTGPTNEQFF.

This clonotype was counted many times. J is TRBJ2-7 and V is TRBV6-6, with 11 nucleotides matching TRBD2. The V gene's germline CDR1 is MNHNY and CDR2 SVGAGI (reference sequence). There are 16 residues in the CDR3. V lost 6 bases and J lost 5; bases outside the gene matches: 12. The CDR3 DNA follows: TGTGCCAGCAGCCTCCTTAGCGGGAGGGGGTCGGACGAGCAGTACTTC. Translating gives CASSLLSGRGSDEQYF.

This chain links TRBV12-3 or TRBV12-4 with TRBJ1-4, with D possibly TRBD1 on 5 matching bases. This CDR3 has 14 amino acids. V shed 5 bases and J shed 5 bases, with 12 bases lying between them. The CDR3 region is CASSQGKPNEKLFF. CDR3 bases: TGTGCCAGCAGTCAGGGAAAACCCAATGAAAAACTGTTTTTT.

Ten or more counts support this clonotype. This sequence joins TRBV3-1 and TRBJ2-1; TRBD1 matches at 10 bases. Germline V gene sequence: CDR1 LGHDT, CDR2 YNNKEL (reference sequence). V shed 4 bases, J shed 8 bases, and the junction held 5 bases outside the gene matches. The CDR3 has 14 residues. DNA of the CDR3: TGTGCCAGCAGCCGGACAGGGGGTCTCGATGAGCAGTTCTTC. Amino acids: CASSRTGGLDEQFF.

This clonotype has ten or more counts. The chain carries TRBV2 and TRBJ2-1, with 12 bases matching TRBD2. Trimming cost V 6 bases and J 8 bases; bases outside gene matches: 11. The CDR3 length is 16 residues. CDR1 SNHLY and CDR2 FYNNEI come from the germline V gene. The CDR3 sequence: CASRATGLAGIDEQFF. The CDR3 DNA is TGTGCCAGCAGGGCCACGGGACTAGCGGGTATTGATGAGCAGTTCTTC.

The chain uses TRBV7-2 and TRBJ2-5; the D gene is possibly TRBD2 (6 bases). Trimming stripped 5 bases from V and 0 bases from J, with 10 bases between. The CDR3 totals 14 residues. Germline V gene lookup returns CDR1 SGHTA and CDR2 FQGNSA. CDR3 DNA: TGTGCCAGCAGCGCTGGAGGGAACCAAGAGACCCAGTACTTC. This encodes CASSAGGNQETQYF.

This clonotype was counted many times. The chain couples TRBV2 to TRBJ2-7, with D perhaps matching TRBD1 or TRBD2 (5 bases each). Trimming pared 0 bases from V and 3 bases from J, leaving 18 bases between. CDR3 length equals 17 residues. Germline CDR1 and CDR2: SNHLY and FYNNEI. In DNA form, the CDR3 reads TGTGCCAGCAGTGAAGCGGGGGAGACACGGGCGTACTACGAGCAGTACTTC. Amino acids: CASSEAGETRAYYEQYF.

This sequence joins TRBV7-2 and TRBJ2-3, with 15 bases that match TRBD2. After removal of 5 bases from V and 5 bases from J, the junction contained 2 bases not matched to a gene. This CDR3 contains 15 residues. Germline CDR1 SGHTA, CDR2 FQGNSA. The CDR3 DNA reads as TGTGCCAGCAGCGCGGGACTAGCGGGAGGAGATACGCAGTATTTT. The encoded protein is CASSAGLAGGDTQYF. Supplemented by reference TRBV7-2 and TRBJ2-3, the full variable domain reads GAGVSQSPSNKVTEKGKDVELRCDPISGHTALYWYRQSLGQGLEFLIYFQGNSAPDKSGLPSDRFSAERTGGSVSTLTIQRTQQEDSAVYLCASSAGLAGGDTQYFGPGTRLTVL.

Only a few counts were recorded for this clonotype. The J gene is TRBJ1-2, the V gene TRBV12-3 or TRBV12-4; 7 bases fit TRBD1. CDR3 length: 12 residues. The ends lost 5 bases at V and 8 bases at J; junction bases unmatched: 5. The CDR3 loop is CASSPNRGGYTF. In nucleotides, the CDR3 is TGTGCCAGCAGTCCCAACAGGGGCGGCTACACCTTC.

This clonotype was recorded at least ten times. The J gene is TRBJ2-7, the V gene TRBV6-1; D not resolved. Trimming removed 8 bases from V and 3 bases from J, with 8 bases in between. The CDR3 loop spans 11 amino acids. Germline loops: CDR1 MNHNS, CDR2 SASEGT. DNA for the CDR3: TGTGCCAGCTCCTTTATCTACGAGCAGTACTTC. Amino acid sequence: CASSFIYEQYF.

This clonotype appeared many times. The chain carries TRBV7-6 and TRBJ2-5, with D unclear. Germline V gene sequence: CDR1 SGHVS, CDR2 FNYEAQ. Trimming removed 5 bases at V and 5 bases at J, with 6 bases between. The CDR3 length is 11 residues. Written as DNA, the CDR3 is TGTGCCAGCAGCCCCTTGGAGACCCAGTACTTC. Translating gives CASSPLETQYF.

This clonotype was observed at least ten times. The CDR3 bases are TGTGCCAGCTCACTCGGGACATTTCCTGAAGCTTTCTTT. It specifies CASSLGTFPEAFF. This chain connects TRBV18 to TRBJ1-1; D is possibly TRBD1 (6 bases). Germline CDR1 reads KGHSH; CDR2 reads LQKENI. Trimming left V 4 bases short and J 6 bases short, with 12 bases between. The CDR3 loop spans 13 amino acids.

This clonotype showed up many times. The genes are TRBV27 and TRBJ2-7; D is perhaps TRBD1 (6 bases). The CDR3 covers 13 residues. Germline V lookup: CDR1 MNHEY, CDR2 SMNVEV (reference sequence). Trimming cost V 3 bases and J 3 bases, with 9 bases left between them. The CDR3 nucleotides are TGTGCCAGCAGTTTGAGGGGGAGCTACGAGCAGTACTTC. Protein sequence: CASSLRGSYEQYF.

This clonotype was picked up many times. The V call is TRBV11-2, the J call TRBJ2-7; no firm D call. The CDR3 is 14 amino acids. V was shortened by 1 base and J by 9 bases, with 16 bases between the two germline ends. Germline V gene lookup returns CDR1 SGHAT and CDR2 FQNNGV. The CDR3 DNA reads TGTGCCAGCAGCTTAGGTTTGGGCGGATTCGGGCAGTACTTC. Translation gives CASSLGLGGFGQYF.